This TCR beta chain was recorded in a study of blood T cell repertoires in COVID-19. Across the whole study: Acute and convalescent COVID-19 specimens originated in the United States, Italy and Spain. T cells, B-cell-depleted T cells, or PBMCs provided the cDNA or gDNA that served as material.

As handled by the study authors: The authors estimated nucleated cell counts from reference gene primer amplification. Produced via immunoSEQ multiplex PCR; TCRdb's table is partial and in-frame only. V and J calls and clone size are as listed in that table; D and trimming were resolved from the DNA. This table holds around 240,000 clones, almost 85% found once. This CDR3 is 18 amino acids long. V is TRBV21-1 and J is TRBJ2-1; the table's D call of TRBD2 was not tested on the DNA. TRBV21-1 counts as a pseudogene. Sequenced material: peripheral blood. The clonotype originates from a woman older than 75 with acute or convalescent COVID-19. CDR3 region: CASTKSSHSGTNYNEQFF. The CDR3 DNA is TGTGCCAGCACCAAGTCATCCCATAGCGGGACCAACTACAATGAGCAGTTCTTC.